These 25 T cell receptor beta chains share one sample of origin, sequenced in a study of blood T cell repertoires in COVID-19 (TCRdb year 2020). The method was the immunoSEQ multiplex PCR assay. As stored in TCRdb, this immuneACCESS dataset retains in-frame rearrangements with V and J assigned. A fraction of the clones does not appear; measured against another copy, unresolved V genes explain less than half of the discrepancy, and the remainder lacks a known reason. The table for this sample lists 200,000 or so clones; roughly 87% of them were counted only once. The ten largest clones add up to approximately 7.2% of the sample. Sequencing was carried out using PBMCs or T cells enriched from blood (not recorded which). These receptors all stem from a man between 25 and 39 years old in a cohort exposed to, infected with or recovered from COVID-19 (not recorded which).

This chain uses TRBV19 with TRBJ1-2; TRBD1 is a possible D gene (6 bases). CDR1 is LNHDA and CDR2 is SQIVND in the germline V gene (reference sequence). This CDR3 comprises 14 residues. The V and J ends lost 5 bases and 2 bases respectively, with 12 bases between them. CDR3 region: CASSATGGNYGYTF. For the CDR3, the DNA is TGTGCCAGTAGTGCGACAGGCGGCAACTATGGCTACACCTTC.

The chain uses TRBV13 and TRBJ2-1; 16 nucleotides agree with TRBD2. The junction had 3 bases not matched to a gene; V was cut back by 4 bases and J by 6 bases. The CDR3 sequence is 16 residues long. CDR1 and CDR2 (germline): PRHDT, FYEKMQ (reference sequence). The DNA for the CDR3 is TGTGCCAGCAGCTGGGGACTAGCGGGAGGGTCCAATGAGCAGTTCTTC. This gives the protein CASSWGLAGGSNEQFF.

A single count supports this clone. The chain links TRBV7-8 to TRBJ2-1, with TRBD1 identical over 8 bases. Germline lookup yields CDR1 SGHVS and CDR2 FQNEAQ. This CDR3 region has 14 residues. V was clipped by 5 bases and J by 4 bases; unmatched bases: 4. DNA for the CDR3: TGTGCCAGCAGCCCTCGGGACAGGTACAATGAGCAGTTCTTC. Translating it yields CASSPRDRYNEQFF.

The chain couples TRBV18 to TRBJ1-2, with D maybe TRBD1 (5 bases). Germline V gene data show CDR1 as KGHSH and CDR2 as LQKENI. The CDR3 runs to 14 residues. Trimming removed 3 bases at V and 7 bases at J, with 15 bases between. The CDR3 loop reads CASSPYSGPGGYTF. The CDR3, as DNA: TGTGCCAGCTCACCCTACTCAGGGCCTGGTGGCTACACCTTC.

The chain carries TRBV29-1 and TRBJ1-5; 10 bases line up with TRBD1. The V gene's germline CDR1 is SQVTM and CDR2 ANQGSEA. The V gene end was trimmed by 6 bases and the J gene end by 7 bases; junction bases not matched to a gene: 6. The CDR3 has 13 amino acids. The CDR3 reads CSVGTGVGQPQHF. CDR3 DNA sequence: TGCAGCGTCGGGACAGGGGTAGGGCAGCCCCAGCATTTT.

Only a few counts were recorded for this clone. The gene calls are TRBV11-2 and TRBJ1-1; 8 bases align to TRBD1. CDR3 length equals 15 residues. V lost 5 bases, J lost 1 base, and 6 bases stayed unmatched. The germline V gene encodes CDR1 SGHAT and CDR2 FQNNGV. In nucleotides, the CDR3 is TGTGCCAGCAGCCCTACAGGGGGATCGAACACTGAAGCTTTCTTT. This codes for CASSPTGGSNTEAFF.

V is TRBV19 and J is TRBJ1-5, with a weak D call TRBD1 (6 bases). This CDR3 is 13 amino acids long. Trimming took off 7 bases at V and 3 bases at J, with 10 bases between the two ends. Germline lookup yields CDR1 LNHDA and CDR2 SQIVND (reference sequence). The CDR3 bases are TGTGCCAGTAAGGGGGACCCCAATCAGCCCCAGCATTTT. Protein: CASKGDPNQPQHF.

By its share, this clone is medium-sized. This sequence joins TRBV6-2 or TRBV6-3 and TRBJ1-5, with D possibly TRBD1 on 5 matching bases. The CDR3 is made up of 15 amino acids. Germline V gene lookup returns CDR1 MNHEY and CDR2 SVGEGT. V shed 5 bases and J shed 3 bases, with 14 bases lying between them. The CDR3 DNA reads TGTGCCAGCAGTGGACCGGGGGGGTTCAATCAGCCCCAGCATTTT. The encoded protein is CASSGPGGFNQPQHF.

This sequence joins TRBV9 and TRBJ1-5; TRBD1 is a possible D gene (6 bases). Germline V gene sequence: CDR1 SGDLS, CDR2 YYNGEE. Trimming took off 0 bases at V and 6 bases at J, with 10 bases between the two ends. The CDR3 is 14 residues long. CDR3 residues: CASSVGGGLQPQHF. The DNA for the CDR3 is TGTGCCAGCAGCGTAGGCGGGGGGCTTCAGCCCCAGCATTTT.

The chain links TRBV7-9 to TRBJ1-4, with D possibly being TRBD1 (5 bases). V lost 4 bases, J lost 8 bases, and 20 bases lay in between. The length of the CDR3 is 16 residues. Germline CDR1 is SEHNR and CDR2 is FQNEAQ (reference sequence). CDR3 sequence reads: CASSSTQAGRSEKLFF. In DNA form, the CDR3 reads TGTGCCAGCAGCTCCACTCAAGCGGGACGGTCGGAAAAACTGTTTTTT.

The gene calls are TRBV27 and TRBJ2-7; 8 bases line up with TRBD1. The germline V gene has CDR1 MNHEY and CDR2 SMNVEV (reference sequence). The CDR3 is made up of 15 amino acids. Losses at the gene ends were 2 bases for V and 3 bases for J; bases not matched to a gene: 6. The CDR3 sequence: CASSLGQGYFYEQYF. CDR3 nucleotide sequence: TGTGCCAGCAGTTTAGGACAGGGATACTTCTACGAGCAGTACTTC.

The J gene is TRBJ2-2, the V gene TRBV4-1; D unresolved. The germline V gene encodes CDR1 MGHRA and CDR2 YSYEKL. The CDR3 has 12 amino acids. V dropped 4 bases and J dropped 6 bases, with 6 bases sitting between them. The CDR3 sequence: CASSLQAGELFF. CDR3 nucleotides: TGCGCCAGCAGCCTTCAGGCCGGGGAGCTGTTTTTT.

This chain uses TRBV7-8 with TRBJ1-1; tentative D call: TRBD1 (5 bases). V gave up 4 bases and J gave up 1 base, with 7 bases separating them. The CDR3 spans 13 residues. Germline CDR1 is SGHVS and CDR2 is FQNEAQ. CDR3: CASSSRENTEAFF. For the CDR3, the DNA is TGTGCCAGCAGCTCCAGGGAGAACACTGAAGCTTTCTTT.

This chain connects TRBV7-2 to TRBJ2-3; TRBD1 agrees at 8 bases. This CDR3 comprises 15 residues. The J segment lost 3 bases and the V segment lost 2 bases, leaving 4 bases of the junction unmatched. Germline V CDR1 and CDR2: SGHTA, FQGNSA. CDR3 sequence reads: CASSLRQGATDTQYF. The CDR3 DNA sequence: TGTGCCAGCAGCTTACGGCAGGGGGCGACAGATACGCAGTATTTT.

CDR3 protein: CSVDGGRGNYGYTF. CDR3 nucleotide sequence: TGCAGCGTTGACGGGGGGCGGGGTAACTATGGCTACACCTTC. This sequence joins TRBV29-1 and TRBJ1-2, with D possibly TRBD1 on 6 matching bases. V was pared by 3 bases and J by 1 base, with 12 bases between. Germline assignment: CDR1 SQVTM and CDR2 ANQGSEA. The CDR3 totals 14 residues.

This chain connects TRBV18 to TRBJ1-5; TRBD1 might be the D (5 bases). This CDR3 contains 13 residues. Trimming removed 3 bases at V and 11 bases at J, with 14 bases between. Germline V gene lookup returns CDR1 KGHSH and CDR2 LQKENI. The chain's CDR3 is CASSPDQTGAQHF. The CDR3 DNA reads as TGTGCCAGCTCACCGGATCAGACGGGGGCCCAGCATTTT.

The genes are TRBV27 and TRBJ2-5, with D possibly being TRBD2 (6 bases). The CDR3 runs to 15 residues. Trimming shortened V by 8 bases and J by 0 bases, and 16 bases separated the two germline ends. Germline CDR1 and CDR2: MNHEY and SMNVEV (reference sequence). The CDR3 DNA reads TGTGCCAGCCGACTAGGAGGACCATACCAAGAGACCCAGTACTTC. Encoded protein: CASRLGGPYQETQYF.

This sequence joins TRBV3-1 (or the pseudogene TRBV3-2) and TRBJ2-5; 7 bases match TRBD2. Germline V gene data show CDR1 as LGHDT and CDR2 as YNNKEL (reference sequence). This CDR3 is 16 amino acids long. J gave up 2 bases and V 0 bases, and 6 bases lay outside the gene matches. The CDR3 reads CASSQDTGEGQETQYF. The CDR3 DNA follows: TGTGCCAGCAGCCAAGATACGGGGGAGGGTCAAGAGACCCAGTACTTC.

The CDR3 loop reads CASSQAGDPINYGYTF. The CDR3 nucleotides read TGTGCCAGCAGCCAGGCAGGGGACCCCATCAACTATGGCTACACCTTC. The rearrangement links TRBV3-1 (or the pseudogene TRBV3-2) to TRBJ1-2; weak D call: TRBD1 (6 bases). This CDR3 is built from 16 residues. Trimming removed 3 bases at V and 2 bases at J, with 16 bases between. Germline V CDR1 and CDR2: LGHDT, YNNKEL (reference sequence).

V gene TRBV11-2 combines with J gene TRBJ1-2; 8 nucleotides match TRBD1. There are 14 residues in the CDR3. Per the germline V gene, CDR1 is SGHAT and CDR2 is FQNNGV. Trimming at V came to 6 bases and at J to 2 bases, leaving 5 bases not matched to a gene. The CDR3 DNA is TGTGCCAGCAGGGCAGGGGGCGACAACTATGGCTACACCTTC. Its protein is CASRAGGDNYGYTF. Supplemented by reference TRBV11-2 and TRBJ1-2, the full variable domain reads EAGVAQSPRYKIIEKRQSVAFWCNPISGHATLYWYQQILGQGPKLLIQFQNNGVVDDSQLPKDRFSAERLKGVDSTLKIQPAKLEDSAVYLCASRAGGDNYGYTFGSGTRLTVV.

V and J are TRBV2 and TRBJ1-1, with no clear D. Germline CDR1 SNHLY, CDR2 FYNNEI. The CDR3 length is 12 residues. V was pared by 1 base and J by 6 bases, with 6 bases between. The CDR3 DNA follows: TGTGCCAGCAGTGAAGGAACACCTGAAGCTTTCTTT. Translating it yields CASSEGTPEAFF.

As concerns this clone: The sample has other DNA sequences that encode this CDR3 too. The genes are TRBV27 and TRBJ1-5, with a tentative D call TRBD1 (6 bases). The CDR3 is made up of 15 amino acids. Trimming stripped 4 bases from V and 4 bases from J, with 14 bases between. Germline CDR1 reads MNHEY; CDR2 reads SMNVEV (reference sequence). DNA for the CDR3: TGTGCCAGCAGTTCTGGGGGCAGCTTTAATCAGCCCCAGCATTTT. It is translated as CASSSGGSFNQPQHF.

The chain employs TRBV11-2 and TRBJ2-7, with D perhaps matching TRBD2 (7 bases). Trimming took 4 bases from V and 9 from J, leaving 34 bases between them. The germline V gene has CDR1 SGHAT and CDR2 FQNNGV. The CDR3 covers 19 residues. The CDR3 nucleotides read TGTGCCAGCAGCTCGCAGGACAGTCCTCCTGACTATCCCGGGAGGTCGCAGTACTTC. Protein product: CASSSQDSPPDYPGRSQYF. Combining the CDR3 with reference TRBV11-2 and TRBJ2-7 gives the whole variable domain EAGVAQSPRYKIIEKRQSVAFWCNPISGHATLYWYQQILGQGPKLLIQFQNNGVVDDSQLPKDRFSAERLKGVDSTLKIQPAKLEDSAVYLCASSSQDSPPDYPGRSQYFGPGTRLTVT.

The chain carries TRBV7-6 and TRBJ1-3; no clear D. Germline-derived CDR1 and CDR2 are SGHVS and FNYEAQ. This CDR3 contains 16 residues. V lost 0 bases to trimming and J lost 2 bases, with 11 bases between them. CDR3 DNA sequence: TGTGCCAGCAGCTTAGCGTTAAGGGAGGCTGGAAACACCATATATTTT. Translation: CASSLALREAGNTIYF.

This clone occurred a few times. The rearrangement uses TRBV6-1 and TRBJ1-6, with D uncertain. The length of the CDR3 is 13 residues. Per the germline V gene, CDR1 is MNHNS and CDR2 is SASEGT. Trimming removed 4 bases at V and 10 bases at J, with 11 bases between. This CDR3 is CASSGAENSPLHF. The CDR3 DNA follows: TGTGCCAGCAGTGGAGCTGAGAACTCACCCCTCCACTTT.